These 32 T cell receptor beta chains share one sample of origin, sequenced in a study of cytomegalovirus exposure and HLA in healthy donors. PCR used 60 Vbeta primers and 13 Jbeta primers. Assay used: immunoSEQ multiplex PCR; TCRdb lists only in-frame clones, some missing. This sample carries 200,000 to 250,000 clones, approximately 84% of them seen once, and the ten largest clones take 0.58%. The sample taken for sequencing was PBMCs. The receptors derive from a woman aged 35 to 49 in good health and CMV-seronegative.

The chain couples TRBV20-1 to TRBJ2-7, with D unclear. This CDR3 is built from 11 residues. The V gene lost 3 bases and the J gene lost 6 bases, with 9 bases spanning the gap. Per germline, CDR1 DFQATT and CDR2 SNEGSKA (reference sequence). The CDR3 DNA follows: TGCAGTGCTAGTCTGTGGGCCGAGCAGTACTTC. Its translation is CSASLWAEQYF.

The CDR3 is CASSITSGDPKQYF. DNA of the CDR3: TGTGCCAGTAGTATCACTAGCGGAGACCCAAAGCAGTACTTC. This chain joins TRBV19 and TRBJ2-7, with 8 bases that match TRBD2. J gave up 8 bases and V 3 bases, and 9 bases lay outside the gene matches. The germline CDR1 and CDR2 sequences are LNHDA and SQIVND (reference sequence). CDR3 size: 14 residues.

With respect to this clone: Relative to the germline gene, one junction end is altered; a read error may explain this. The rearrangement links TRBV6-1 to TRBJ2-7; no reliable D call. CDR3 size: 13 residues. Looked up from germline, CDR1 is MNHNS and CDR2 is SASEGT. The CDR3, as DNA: TGTGCCAGCAGTGGCCAGGCCACCCAGGTGAAGGACTTC. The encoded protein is CASSGQATQVKDF.

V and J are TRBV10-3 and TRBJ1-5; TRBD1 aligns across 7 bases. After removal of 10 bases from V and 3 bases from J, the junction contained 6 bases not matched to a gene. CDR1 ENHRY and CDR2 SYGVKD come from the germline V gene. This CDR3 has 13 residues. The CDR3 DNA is TGTGCCACCGGACAGGAGCACAATCAGCCCCAGCATTTT. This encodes CATGQEHNQPQHF.

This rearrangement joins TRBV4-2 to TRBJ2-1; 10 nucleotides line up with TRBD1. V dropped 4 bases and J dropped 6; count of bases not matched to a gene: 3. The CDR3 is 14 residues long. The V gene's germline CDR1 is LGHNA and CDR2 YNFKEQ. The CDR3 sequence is CASSPGQGGNEQFF. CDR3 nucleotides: TGTGCCAGCAGCCCTGGACAGGGGGGCAATGAGCAGTTCTTC.

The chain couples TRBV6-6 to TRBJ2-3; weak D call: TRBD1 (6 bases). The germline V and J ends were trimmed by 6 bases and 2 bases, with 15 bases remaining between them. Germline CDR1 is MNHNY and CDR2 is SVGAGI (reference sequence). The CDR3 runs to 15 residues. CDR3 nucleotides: TGTGCCAGCAGCCTTGGACAGCTCATCACAGATACGCAGTATTTT. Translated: CASSLGQLITDTQYF.

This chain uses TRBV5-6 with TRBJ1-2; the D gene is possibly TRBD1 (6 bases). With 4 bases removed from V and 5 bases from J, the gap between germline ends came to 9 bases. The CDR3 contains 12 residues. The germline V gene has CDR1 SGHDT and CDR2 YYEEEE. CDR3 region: CASSPQGYGYTF. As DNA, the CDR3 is TGTGCCAGCAGCCCACAGGGTTATGGCTACACCTTC.

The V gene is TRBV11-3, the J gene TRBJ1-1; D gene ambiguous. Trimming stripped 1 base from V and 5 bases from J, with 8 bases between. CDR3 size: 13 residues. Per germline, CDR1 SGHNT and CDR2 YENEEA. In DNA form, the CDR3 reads TGTGCCAGCAGCTTAGCGCTCGGGACTGAAGCTTTCTTT. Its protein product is CASSLALGTEAFF.

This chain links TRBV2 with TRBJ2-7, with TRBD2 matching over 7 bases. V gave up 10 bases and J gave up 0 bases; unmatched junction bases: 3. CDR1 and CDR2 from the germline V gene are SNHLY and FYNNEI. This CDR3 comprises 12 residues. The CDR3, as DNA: TGTGCCACAGGGAGGGTCTCCTACGAGCAGTACTTC. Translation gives CATGRVSYEQYF.

CDR3 in DNA: TGTGCCAGCAGTTACGTGGGGGGCCAAGAGACCCAGTACTTC. It yields the protein CASSYVGGQETQYF. The genes are TRBV5-4 and TRBJ2-5; D is perhaps TRBD2 (6 bases). CDR1 is SGHNT and CDR2 is YYREEE in the germline V gene (reference sequence). The CDR3 consists of 14 residues. Trimming removed 5 bases from V and 1 base from J, with 12 bases in between.

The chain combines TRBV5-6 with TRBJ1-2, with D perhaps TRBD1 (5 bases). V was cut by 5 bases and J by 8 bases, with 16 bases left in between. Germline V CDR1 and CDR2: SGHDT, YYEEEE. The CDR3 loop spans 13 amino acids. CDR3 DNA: TGTGCCAGCAGTTTTGACAGCCTTCGCGGCTACACCTTC. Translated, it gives CASSFDSLRGYTF.

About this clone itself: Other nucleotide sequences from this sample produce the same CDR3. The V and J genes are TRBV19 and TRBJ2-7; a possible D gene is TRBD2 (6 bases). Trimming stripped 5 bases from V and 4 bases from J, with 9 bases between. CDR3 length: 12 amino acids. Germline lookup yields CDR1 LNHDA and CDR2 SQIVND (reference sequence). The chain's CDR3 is CASSSGGYEQYF. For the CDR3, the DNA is TGTGCCAGTAGTTCCGGGGGTTACGAGCAGTACTTC.

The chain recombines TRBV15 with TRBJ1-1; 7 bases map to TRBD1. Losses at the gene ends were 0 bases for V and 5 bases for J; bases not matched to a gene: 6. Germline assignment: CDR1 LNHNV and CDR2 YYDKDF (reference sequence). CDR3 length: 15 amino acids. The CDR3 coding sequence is TGTGCCACCAGCAGAGATGCAGGGGGACGTACTGAAGCTTTCTTT. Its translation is CATSRDAGGRTEAFF.

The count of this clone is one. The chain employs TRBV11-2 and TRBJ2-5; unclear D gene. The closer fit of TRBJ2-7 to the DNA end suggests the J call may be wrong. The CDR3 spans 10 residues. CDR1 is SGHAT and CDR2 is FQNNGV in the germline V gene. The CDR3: CASSFYEQYF. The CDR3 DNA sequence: TGTGCCAGCAGCTTCTACGAGCAGTACTTC.

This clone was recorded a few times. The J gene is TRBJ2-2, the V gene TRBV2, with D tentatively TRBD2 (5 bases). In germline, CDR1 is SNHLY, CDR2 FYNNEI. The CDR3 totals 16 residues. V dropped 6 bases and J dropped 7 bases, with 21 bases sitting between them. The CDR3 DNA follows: TGTGCCAGCAGATACGCCAGTAGGTCGAGGGACGGGGAGCTGTTTTTT. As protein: CASRYASRSRDGELFF.

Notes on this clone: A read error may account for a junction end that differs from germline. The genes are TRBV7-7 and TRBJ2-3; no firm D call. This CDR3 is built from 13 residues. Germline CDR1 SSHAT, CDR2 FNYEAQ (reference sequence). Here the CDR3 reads CASSPQTSRRQYF. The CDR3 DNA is TGTGCTAGCAGCCCCCAGACATCCCGGCGACAGTATTTT. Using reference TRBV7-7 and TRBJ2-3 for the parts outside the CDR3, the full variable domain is GAGVSQSPRYKVTKRGQDVTLRCDPISSHATLYWYQQALGQGPEFLTYFNYEAQPDKSGLPSDRFSAERPEGSISTLTIQRTEQRDSAMYRCASSPQTSRRQYFGPGTRLTVL.

The CDR3 DNA sequence: TGCGCCAGCAGCTTACAGGACGGGGAGCTGTTTTTT. This translates into CASSLQDGELFF. The rearrangement uses TRBV5-1 and TRBJ2-2; tentatively, D is TRBD1 (5 bases). Germline values: CDR1 SGHRS, CDR2 YFSETQ. With 2 bases removed from V and 7 bases from J, the gap between germline ends came to 6 bases. This CDR3 is 12 amino acids long.

The CDR3 sequence: CASSESGANYGYTF. CDR3 bases: TGTGCCAGCAGTGAATCAGGGGCTAACTATGGCTACACCTTC. The chain links TRBV25-1 to TRBJ1-2, with D possibly matching TRBD1 (6 bases). The CDR3 has 14 amino acids. CDR1 MGHDK and CDR2 SYGVNS come from the germline V gene. With 1 base removed from V and 0 bases from J, the gap between germline ends came to 6 bases.

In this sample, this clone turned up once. The DNA for the CDR3 is TGTGCCAGCAGCTTGGGGTTGACAGGGGTAGATACGCAGTATTTT. Translating it yields CASSLGLTGVDTQYF. This chain links TRBV5-4 with TRBJ2-3; TRBD1 matches 8 bases. The CDR3 has 15 amino acids. From germline, CDR1 is SGHNT and CDR2 YYREEE (reference sequence). Trimming at V came to 0 bases and at J to 5 bases, leaving 5 bases not matched to a gene.

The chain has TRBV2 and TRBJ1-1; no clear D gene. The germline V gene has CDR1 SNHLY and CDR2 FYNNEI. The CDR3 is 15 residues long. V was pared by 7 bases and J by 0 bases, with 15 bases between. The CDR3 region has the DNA TGTGCCAGCAATACGGGAGACCGCCTGAACACTGAAGCTTTCTTT. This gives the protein CASNTGDRLNTEAFF.

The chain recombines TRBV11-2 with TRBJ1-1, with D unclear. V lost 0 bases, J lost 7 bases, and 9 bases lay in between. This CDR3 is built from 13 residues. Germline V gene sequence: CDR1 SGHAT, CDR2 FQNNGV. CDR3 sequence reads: CASSLELGYEAFF. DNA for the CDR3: TGTGCCAGCAGCTTAGAACTAGGGTATGAAGCTTTCTTT.

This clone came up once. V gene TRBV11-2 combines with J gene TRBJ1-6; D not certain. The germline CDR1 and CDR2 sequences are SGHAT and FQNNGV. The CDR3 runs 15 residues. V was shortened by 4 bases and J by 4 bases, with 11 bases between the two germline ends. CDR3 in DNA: TGTGCCAGCAGCTCTTCGACAAATTATAATTCACCCCTCCACTTT. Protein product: CASSSSTNYNSPLHF.

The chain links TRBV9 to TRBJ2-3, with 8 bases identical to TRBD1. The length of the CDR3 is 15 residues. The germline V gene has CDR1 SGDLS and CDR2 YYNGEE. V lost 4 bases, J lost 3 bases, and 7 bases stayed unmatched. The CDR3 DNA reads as TGTGCCAGCAGCATCTGGGACAGGCGGACAGATACGCAGTATTTT. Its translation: CASSIWDRRTDTQYF. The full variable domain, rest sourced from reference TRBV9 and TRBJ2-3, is DSGVTQTPKHLITATGQRVTLRCSPRSGDLSVYWYQQSLDQGLQFLIQYYNGEERAKGNILERFSAQQFPDLHSELNLSSLELGDSALYFCASSIWDRRTDTQYFGPGTRLTVL.

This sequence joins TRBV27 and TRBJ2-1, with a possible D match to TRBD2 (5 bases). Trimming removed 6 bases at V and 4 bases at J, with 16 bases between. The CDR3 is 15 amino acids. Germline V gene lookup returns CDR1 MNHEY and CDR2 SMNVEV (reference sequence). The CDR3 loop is CASSDEASRYNEQFF. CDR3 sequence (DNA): TGTGCCAGCAGCGACGAGGCTAGCAGATACAATGAGCAGTTCTTC.

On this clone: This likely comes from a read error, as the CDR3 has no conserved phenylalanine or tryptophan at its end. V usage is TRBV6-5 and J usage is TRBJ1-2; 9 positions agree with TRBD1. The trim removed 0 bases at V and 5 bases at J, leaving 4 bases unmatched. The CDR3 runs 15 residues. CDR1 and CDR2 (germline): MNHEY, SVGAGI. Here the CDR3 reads CASSYSRDRAYGYTL. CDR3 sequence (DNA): TGTGCCAGCAGTTACTCCCGGGACAGGGCTTATGGCTACACCCTC.

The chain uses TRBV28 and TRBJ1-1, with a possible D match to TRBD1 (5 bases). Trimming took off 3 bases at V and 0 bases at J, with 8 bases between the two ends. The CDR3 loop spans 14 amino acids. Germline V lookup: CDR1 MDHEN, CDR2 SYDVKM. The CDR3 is CASSFHRMNTEAFF. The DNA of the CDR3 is TGTGCCAGCAGTTTTCACAGGATGAACACTGAAGCTTTCTTT.

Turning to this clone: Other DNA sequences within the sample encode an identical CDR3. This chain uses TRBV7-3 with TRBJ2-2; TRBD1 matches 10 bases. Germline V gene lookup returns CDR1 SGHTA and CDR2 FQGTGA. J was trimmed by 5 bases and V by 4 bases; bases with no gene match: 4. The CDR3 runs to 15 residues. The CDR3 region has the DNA TGTGCCAGCAGCTCCGGACAGGGGGGGACCGGGGAGCTGTTTTTT. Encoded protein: CASSSGQGGTGELFF.

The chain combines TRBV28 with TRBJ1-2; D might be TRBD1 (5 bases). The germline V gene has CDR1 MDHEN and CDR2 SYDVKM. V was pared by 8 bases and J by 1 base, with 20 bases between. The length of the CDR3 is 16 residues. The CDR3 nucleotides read TGTGCCAGCTGGGGGGACCCCGATCCCTTTAACTATGGCTACACCTTC. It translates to CASWGDPDPFNYGYTF.

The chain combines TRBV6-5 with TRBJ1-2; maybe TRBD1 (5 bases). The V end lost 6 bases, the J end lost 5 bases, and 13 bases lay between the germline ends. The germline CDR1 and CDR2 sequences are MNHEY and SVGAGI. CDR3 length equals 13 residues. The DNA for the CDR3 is TGTGCCAGCAGCTTGTTTCAGGGATATGGCTACACCTTC. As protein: CASSLFQGYGYTF.

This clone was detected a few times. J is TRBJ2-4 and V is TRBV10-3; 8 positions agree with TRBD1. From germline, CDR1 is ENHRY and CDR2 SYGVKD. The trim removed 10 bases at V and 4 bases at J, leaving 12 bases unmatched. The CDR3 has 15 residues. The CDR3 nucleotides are TGTGCCACCAAGAACTCCACAGGGGGGAAAAACATTCAGTACTTC. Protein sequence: CATKNSTGGKNIQYF.

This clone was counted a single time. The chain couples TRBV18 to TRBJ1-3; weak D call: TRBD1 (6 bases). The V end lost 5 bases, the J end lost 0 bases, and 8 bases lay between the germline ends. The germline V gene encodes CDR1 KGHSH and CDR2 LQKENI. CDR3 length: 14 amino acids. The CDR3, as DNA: TGTGCCAGCTCATTGGACAGCTCTGGAAACACCATATATTTT. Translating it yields CASSLDSSGNTIYF.

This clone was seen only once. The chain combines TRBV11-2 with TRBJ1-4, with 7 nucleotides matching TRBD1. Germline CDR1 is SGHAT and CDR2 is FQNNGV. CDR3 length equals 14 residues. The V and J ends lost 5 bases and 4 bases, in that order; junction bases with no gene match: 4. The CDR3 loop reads CASSQTGINEKLFF. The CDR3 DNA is TGTGCCAGCAGCCAGACAGGGATTAATGAAAAACTGTTTTTT.